The clone carrying this T cell receptor (beta chain) has a single count. Its antigen is not identified. The record originates from a study of immune cell composition in non-small cell lung cancer. Study-level background: Tumours were mainly lung adenocarcinoma or squamous cell carcinoma.

Study results and limitations: Roughly 82% of squamous and about 30% of adenocarcinoma cases had tumour-associated clones >0.5%. Adenocarcinomas with higher top tumour-associated clone frequency had more reactive TILs. It was not proven that tumour-reactive clones equal dominant tumour-associated clones.

The V end was cut by 2 bases, the J end by 2 bases, with 10 bases between. Germline V CDR1 and CDR2: MDHEN, SYDVKM. CDR3 size: 14 residues. Data came from immunoSEQ multiplex PCR; TCRdb stores just in-frame clones and leaves some out. The table lists 1,900 or so clones, roughly 84% of them singletons. The source material was lung tumor tissue. This sequence joins TRBV28 and TRBJ2-7, with D hard to call. The receptor was isolated from a human donor with non-small cell lung cancer. The CDR3 coding sequence is TGTGCCAGCAGTTTACCATTTCCCACCTACGAGCAGTACTTC. It specifies CASSLPFPTYEQYF.